Sequencing of this TCR beta chain was carried out in a study of STAT3 mutations in large granular lymphocyte leukemia. Study in general: Canonical activating STAT3 mutations were detected in roughly half of the longitudinally sequenced T-LGLL patients.

General study points: After therapy, about 35% of the 18 patients switched clonotypes, all new clones STAT3 wild type. Clonal expansion was inferred from samples taken at other timepoints. At least one immunodominant TCR beta clonotype appeared in every T-cell large granular lymphocyte leukemia patient.

This table comes from immunoSEQ multiplex PCR, and its TCRdb copy is limited to in-frame clones, with some not included. The table lists roughly 31,000 clones, about 83% of them singletons. About this clone itself: Its antigen is undetermined.

CDR1 is KGHSH and CDR2 is LQKENI in the germline V gene. The CDR3 spans 14 residues. The V and J ends lost 2 bases and 5 bases, in that order; junction bases with no gene match: 4. The J gene is TRBJ2-7, the V gene TRBV18, with 9 bases that match TRBD2. The clonotype originates from a woman between 45 and 60 years old with T-cell large granular lymphocyte leukemia. Some clones in this sample may be carry-over from other donors' samples. The sequenced sample consisted of peripheral blood mononuclear cells. In DNA, the CDR3 is TGTGCCAGCTCACCAGCGGGAGGGCAGAACGAGCAGTACTTC. This codes for CASSPAGGQNEQYF.